This T cell receptor (beta chain) is drawn from a study of T cells in Graves' hyperthyroidism and ophthalmopathy. This clonotype appeared many times. What was amplified from RNA transcripts were TCR beta CDR3 regions. HTBI primers were the set used in a first-round RT-PCR of the TCR CDR3. TCRdb re-called the multiplex PCR reads through MiXCR, storing one row per CDR3 protein. Of some 180,000 distinct CDR3 sequences detected, about 15% appear once; the ten largest clones hold 25% to 35%. Germline V gene lookup returns CDR1 SNHLY and CDR2 FYNNEI. The CDR3 runs to 16 residues. V shed 5 bases and J 4 bases; nucleotides not matched to a gene: 8. Stable disease denoted Graves' hyperthyroidism without ophthalmopathy progression within 18 months. Using more than 7.5 ml of fresh peripheral blood, PBMCs were prepared.

Sequenced: blood. The V call is TRBV2, the J call TRBJ1-4; TRBD1 matches 9 bases. The clonotype originates from a woman in her forties or fifties with Graves' hyperthyroidism. The CDR3 DNA reads TGTGCCAGCAGTCACTTAACAGGGGGCCTTAATGAAAAACTGTTTTTT. Its translation is CASSHLTGGLNEKLFF.